The present TCR beta chain was sequenced within a study of shared clonotypes between healthy human individuals. About the research overall: Per donor, three plates held CD4 naive cells, three held CD4 memory, two held CD8 naive and one held CD8 memory. General observations from the study: For sorted subsets, rarefaction showed incomplete sequencing despite large depth.

Concerning this clone itself: What it binds is not known.

Terminally differentiated effector memory CD45RA+ cells were excluded by CCR7 positive selection of CD45RO-negative cells. Germline-derived CDR1 and CDR2 are LNHDA and SQIVND (reference sequence). Trimming cost V 9 bases and J 0 bases; bases outside gene matches: 8. The CDR3 has 15 amino acids. TCRdb's copy holds only in-frame clones and misses some; the assay was immunoSEQ multiplex PCR. The table shows around 580,000 clones, with nearly 98% occurring only once. The source material was naive CD8+ T cells sorted from blood. This TCR was sampled from a man younger than 40 in good health. This chain links TRBV19 with TRBJ1-5; TRBD1 matches at 7 bases. This CDR3 reads CASQKTGNSNQPQHF. In nucleotides, the CDR3 is TGTGCCAGCCAAAAGACAGGGAATAGCAATCAGCCCCAGCATTTT.